This T cell receptor (beta chain) came from a study of T cells in Graves' hyperthyroidism and ophthalmopathy. Amplification of TCR beta CDR3 regions was performed using RNA transcripts as template. The HTBI primer set was used in a first-round RT-PCR of the TCR CDR3. TCRdb re-called the multiplex PCR reads with MiXCR, one entry per CDR3 protein. The table includes 110,000 to 150,000 distinct CDR3 sequences, roughly a fifth detected once. This clonotype appeared many times. The specimen was blood. The clonotype originates from a woman in her 50s with Graves' hyperthyroidism that later progressed to Graves' ophthalmopathy.

CDR3 residues: CSARRDSHHSNQPQHF. CDR3 coding DNA: TGCAGTGCTAGGCGGGACAGCCATCATAGCAATCAGCCCCAGCATTTT. This rearrangement joins TRBV20-1 to TRBJ1-5; 7 bases fit TRBD1. Germline CDR1 reads DFQATT; CDR2 reads SNEGSKA (reference sequence). J gave up 0 bases and V 3 bases, and 8 bases lay outside the gene matches. The CDR3 spans 16 residues.